The 28 T cell receptor beta chains in this list originate from one sample, sequenced in a study of T cell repertoires in cytomegalovirus infection. Their antigens are not known. Via MiXCR, TCRdb re-called the reads, giving one row per CDR3 protein. The sample contains around 710,000 distinct CDR3 sequences, about 29% of which appear only once. Sample: cultured CD8+ T cells from PBMCs, taken from culture after CMV antigen stimulation. Receptor source: a human donor in good health (CMV status not recorded). Some clones in this sample may be carry-over from other donors' samples.

This clonotype was recorded a few times. The chain has TRBV19 and TRBJ1-5, with unresolved D. Germline CDR1 is LNHDA and CDR2 is SQIVND (reference sequence). V dropped 1 base and J dropped 7 bases, with 11 bases sitting between them. This CDR3 has 14 amino acids. The CDR3 DNA follows: TGTGCCAGTAGTATAGGAGTAGGGAGGCAGCCCCAGCATTTT. This translates into CASSIGVGRQPQHF.

This clonotype showed up just a few times. This chain joins TRBV19 and TRBJ1-2; 7 positions match TRBD1. The CDR3 extends over 15 amino acids. Germline CDR1 and CDR2: LNHDA and SQIVND (reference sequence). J lost 4 bases, V lost 8 bases, and 13 bases had no gene match. This CDR3 is CASGGLRGQFYGYTF. The CDR3 nucleotides read TGTGCCAGTGGGGGACTTAGGGGACAGTTCTATGGCTACACCTTC.

This clonotype turned up a few times. V gene TRBV6-2 or TRBV6-3 combines with J gene TRBJ2-1; D gene uncertain. Trimming removed 2 bases at V and 0 bases at J, with 8 bases between. There are 15 residues in the CDR3. Germline V gives CDR1 MNHEY, CDR2 SVGEGT. The CDR3 sequence is CASSYIRLSYNEQFF. As DNA, the CDR3 is TGTGCCAGCAGTTACATACGCCTCTCCTACAATGAGCAGTTCTTC.

The table lists this clonotype with many counts. CDR3 bases: TGTGCCAGCAGCCCGAAGACCTACGAGCAGTACTTC. This translates into CASSPKTYEQYF. The V and J genes are TRBV7-8 and TRBJ2-7; D remains unclear. Germline loops: CDR1 SGHVS, CDR2 FQNEAQ. The CDR3 is 12 amino acids. V was cut by 5 bases and J by 2 bases, with 7 bases left in between.

The rearrangement joins TRBV9 to TRBJ1-2; D gene unclear. Germline CDR1 and CDR2: SGDLS and YYNGEE. The V end was cut by 6 bases, the J end by 0 bases, with 6 bases between. The CDR3 sequence is 12 residues long. CDR3: CASNGPNYGYTF. The CDR3 DNA is TGTGCCAGCAACGGACCTAACTATGGCTACACCTTC. Based on the CDR3 plus reference TRBV9 and TRBJ1-2, the full variable domain is DSGVTQTPKHLITATGQRVTLRCSPRSGDLSVYWYQQSLDQGLQFLIQYYNGEERAKGNILERFSAQQFPDLHSELNLSSLELGDSALYFCASNGPNYGYTFGSGTRLTVV.

This clonotype was detected ten times or more. The chain combines TRBV7-2 with TRBJ1-2; no clear D gene. The CDR3 is 12 amino acids. Germline V gene lookup returns CDR1 SGHTA and CDR2 FQGNSA. Trimming cost V 5 bases and J 8 bases, with 12 bases left between them. As DNA, the CDR3 is TGTGCCAGCAGCCTGGACGGCTTGGGCTACACCTTC. Protein product: CASSLDGLGYTF. The full variable domain, completed using reference TRBV7-2 and TRBJ1-2, is GAGVSQSPSNKVTEKGKDVELRCDPISGHTALYWYRQSLGQGLEFLIYFQGNSAPDKSGLPSDRFSAERTGGSVSTLTIQRTQQEDSAVYLCASSLDGLGYTFGSGTRLTVV.

This clonotype was counted many times. V is TRBV6-1 and J is TRBJ1-1; the D gene is possibly TRBD1 (5 bases). This CDR3 has 17 amino acids. Germline V lookup: CDR1 MNHNS, CDR2 SASEGT. Trimming removed 5 bases from V and 1 base from J, with 20 bases in between. As DNA, the CDR3 is TGTGCCAGCAGTAAAGGGACTAACCATTCCCCGAACACTGAAGCTTTCTTT. Its translation: CASSKGTNHSPNTEAFF.

The chain uses TRBV15 and TRBJ1-1; the match to TRBD1 covers 8 bases. CDR3 length equals 17 residues. From germline, CDR1 is LNHNV and CDR2 YYDKDF (reference sequence). Trimming removed 0 bases from V and 1 base from J; junction bases left unmatched: 7. CDR3 sequence (DNA): TGTGCCACCAGCAGAGATCCCCCAGGGGGCTCGAACACTGAAGCTTTCTTT. Translation: CATSRDPPGGSNTEAFF. Together with reference TRBV15 and TRBJ1-1, the CDR3 gives the full variable domain: DAMVIQNPRYQVTQFGKPVTLSCSQTLNHNVMYWYQQKSSQAPKLLFHYYDKDFNNEADTPDNFQSRRPNTSFCFLDIRSPGLGDTAMYLCATSRDPPGGSNTEAFFGQGTRLTVV.

The table lists this clonotype with a few counts. The chain is built from TRBV27 and TRBJ2-1; TRBD1 is a possible D gene (5 bases). The germline V and J ends were trimmed by 2 bases and 6 bases, with 11 bases remaining between them. This CDR3 is 14 amino acids long. Germline CDR1 is MNHEY and CDR2 is SMNVEV (reference sequence). The CDR3 loop is CASSLRQGVNEQFF. The DNA for the CDR3 is TGTGCCAGCAGTTTAAGGCAGGGTGTCAATGAGCAGTTCTTC.

This clonotype appeared many times. The J gene is TRBJ1-2, the V gene TRBV7-9; D is perhaps TRBD1 (5 bases). This CDR3 is 16 amino acids long. In germline, CDR1 is SEHNR, CDR2 FQNEAQ (reference sequence). V gave up 5 bases and J gave up 0 bases, with 16 bases separating them. CDR3 loop: CASSGPQGESNYGYTF. CDR3 in DNA: TGTGCCAGCAGCGGGCCGCAGGGCGAGTCTAACTATGGCTACACCTTC.

The sample holds a few counts of this clonotype. The chain links TRBV29-1 to TRBJ2-3; 7 nucleotides line up with TRBD2. CDR1 SQVTM and CDR2 ANQGSEA come from the germline V gene. The CDR3 extends over 14 amino acids. V dropped 1 base and J dropped 4; count of bases not matched to a gene: 5. The CDR3 here is CSVEVWRGSDTQYF. The DNA of the CDR3 is TGCAGCGTTGAAGTCTGGCGGGGGTCAGATACGCAGTATTTT.

The chain recombines TRBV7-6 with TRBJ2-3; the D is unclear. There are 15 residues in the CDR3. Looked up from germline, CDR1 is SGHVS and CDR2 is FNYEAQ. V lost 4 bases to trimming and J lost 5 bases, with 16 bases between them. The CDR3 here is CASSSPFQALDTQYF. The CDR3, as DNA: TGTGCCAGCAGCTCGCCATTCCAGGCTCTAGATACGCAGTATTTT.

CDR3 amino acids: CASSLYYNYEQYF. In DNA form, the CDR3 reads TGTGCCAGCAGTTTATATTACAACTACGAGCAGTACTTC. This sequence joins TRBV27 and TRBJ2-7; no definite D call. CDR3 length equals 13 residues. V was trimmed by 1 base and J by 3 bases, leaving 7 bases between them. Looked up from germline, CDR1 is MNHEY and CDR2 is SMNVEV (reference sequence).

This chain links TRBV6-1 with TRBJ2-7, with unresolved D. This CDR3 spans 13 amino acids. The germline CDR1 and CDR2 sequences are MNHNS and SASEGT. Deletions cut 7 bases from V and 0 bases from J, with 10 bases between. The CDR3, as DNA: TGTGCCAGCAAAGCAGGACCCTCCTACGAGCAGTACTTC. Translating gives CASKAGPSYEQYF.

The gene calls are TRBV4-1 and TRBJ1-6; the D gene is possibly TRBD1 (6 bases). Trimming shortened V by 3 bases and J by 6 bases, and 15 bases separated the two germline ends. Per the germline V gene, CDR1 is MGHRA and CDR2 is YSYEKL. The CDR3 is 16 amino acids. The CDR3 is CASSHRTGTPNSPLHF. As DNA, the CDR3 is TGCGCCAGCAGCCACCGTACCGGGACACCTAATTCACCCCTCCACTTT.

This clonotype turned up a few times. The gene calls are TRBV10-3 and TRBJ1-2, with TRBD1 matching over 8 bases. With V trimmed by 8 bases and J by 7 bases, 3 bases remained unmatched. CDR1 and CDR2 from the germline V gene are ENHRY and SYGVKD. CDR3 length equals 11 residues. DNA for the CDR3: TGTGCCATCCTCAGGGGGCTTGGCTACACCTTC. Its translation: CAILRGLGYTF.

The J gene is TRBJ2-5, the V gene TRBV12-5; TRBD1 is a possible D gene (6 bases). The CDR3 loop spans 17 amino acids. V lost 3 bases to trimming and J lost 5 bases, with 22 bases between them. CDR1 LGHNT and CDR2 FRNRAP come from the germline V gene. This CDR3 reads CASGFIRGEGVEETQYF. CDR3 bases: TGTGCTAGTGGTTTTATCAGGGGCGAGGGAGTAGAGGAGACCCAGTACTTC. Based on the CDR3 plus reference TRBV12-5 and TRBJ2-5, the full variable domain is DARVTQTPRHKVTEMGQEVTMRCQPILGHNTVFWYRQTMMQGLELLAYFRNRAPLDDSGMPKDRFSAEMPDATLATLKIQPSEPRDSAVYFCASGFIRGEGVEETQYFGPGTRLLVL.

There are a few counts of this clonotype. The chain links TRBV27 to TRBJ2-1; the match to TRBD2 covers 8 bases. V trimming: 4 bases; J trimming: 0 bases; junction bases outside the gene matches: 11. The CDR3 extends over 18 amino acids. Germline-derived CDR1 and CDR2 are MNHEY and SMNVEV (reference sequence). As DNA, the CDR3 is TGTGCCAGCAGTTCCCGGGGTGAGCGGGGGAGCTCCTACAATGAGCAGTTCTTC. Amino acid sequence: CASSSRGERGSSYNEQFF.

In this sample, this clonotype turned up a few times. This sequence joins TRBV6-6 and TRBJ1-2; D remains unclear. CDR3 length: 13 amino acids. Trimming left V 6 bases short and J 4 bases short, with 12 bases between. The germline gives CDR1 MNHNY, CDR2 SVGAGI (reference sequence). The CDR3 loop reads CASSETELYGYTF. The CDR3 region has the DNA TGTGCCAGCAGCGAAACAGAACTCTATGGCTACACCTTC.

The chain employs TRBV2 and TRBJ1-1, with 9 bases aligning to TRBD1. Germline V gene lookup returns CDR1 SNHLY and CDR2 FYNNEI. The junction had 8 bases not matched to a gene; V was cut back by 8 bases and J by 4 bases. CDR3 length equals 14 residues. DNA of the CDR3: TGTGCCAGCCTACAGGGGGCCCTACTCACTGAAGCTTTCTTT. This gives the protein CASLQGALLTEAFF.

This clonotype occurred many times. This chain uses TRBV7-2 with TRBJ1-2; 9 positions agree with TRBD1. This CDR3 region has 14 residues. Germline loops: CDR1 SGHTA, CDR2 FQGNSA. The junction had 3 bases not matched to a gene; V was cut back by 1 base and J by 6 bases. In DNA form, the CDR3 reads TGTGCCAGCAGCTTAGGGGGACAGGGTAATGGCTACACCTTC. This sequence encodes CASSLGGQGNGYTF.

The rearrangement joins TRBV6-6 to TRBJ1-1; D is unresolved. V was clipped by 8 bases and J by 1 base, with 14 bases between them. CDR1 and CDR2 from the germline V gene are MNHNY and SVGAGI (reference sequence). The CDR3 has 14 residues. The CDR3 loop is CASRTNEGNTEAFF. CDR3 nucleotides: TGTGCCAGCCGGACGAACGAGGGGAACACTGAAGCTTTCTTT.

The chain carries TRBV4-1 and TRBJ1-1; D is perhaps TRBD1 (6 bases). Trimming left V 6 bases short and J 1 base short, with 12 bases between. Per germline, CDR1 MGHRA and CDR2 YSYEKL. This CDR3 comprises 14 residues. The CDR3 nucleotides read TGCGCCAGCAGTCAAAGGGGGAAGAACACTGAAGCTTTCTTT. Translated, it gives CASSQRGKNTEAFF.

This clonotype has ten or more counts. This chain uses TRBV7-9 with TRBJ1-1, with D tentatively TRBD1 (5 bases). The germline gives CDR1 SEHNR, CDR2 FQNEAQ (reference sequence). The CDR3 consists of 16 residues. Trimming stripped 0 bases from V and 4 bases from J, with 15 bases between. The CDR3 loop reads CASSLALVIRATEAFF. In DNA form, the CDR3 reads TGTGCCAGCAGCTTAGCGCTAGTGATCAGGGCCACTGAAGCTTTCTTT.

This clonotype is a singleton in its sample. The chain combines TRBV5-1 with TRBJ2-7; D may be TRBD1 (6 bases). V was cut by 2 bases and J by 3 bases, with 12 bases left in between. Germline lookup yields CDR1 SGHRS and CDR2 YFSETQ. The CDR3 length is 14 residues. The CDR3 here is CASSFDPGDYEQYF. The CDR3 DNA is TGCGCCAGCAGCTTTGATCCAGGGGACTACGAGCAGTACTTC.

The chain combines TRBV7-9 with TRBJ1-2; D ambiguous. The V gene lost 6 bases and the J gene lost 5 bases, with 19 bases spanning the gap. The CDR3 loop spans 15 amino acids. The germline V gene has CDR1 SEHNR and CDR2 FQNEAQ (reference sequence). The CDR3 coding sequence is TGTGCCAGCAGTTTTCAGTCCGGAACACCGTATGGCTACACCTTC. Residues: CASSFQSGTPYGYTF.

The chain carries TRBV14 and TRBJ2-7; D may be TRBD2 (6 bases). This CDR3 has 14 amino acids. Trimming removed 3 bases at V and 0 bases at J, with 9 bases between. The germline gives CDR1 SGHDN, CDR2 FVKESK. The CDR3 DNA reads as TGTGCCAGCAGCCAGGCGGGAATCTCCTACGAGCAGTACTTC. Protein product: CASSQAGISYEQYF. Based on the CDR3 plus reference TRBV14 and TRBJ2-7, the full variable domain is EAGVTQFPSHSVIEKGQTVTLRCDPISGHDNLYWYRRVMGKEIKFLLHFVKESKQDESGMPNNRFLAERTGGTYSTLKVQPAELEDSGVYFCASSQAGISYEQYFGPGTRLTVT.

This chain connects TRBV20-1 to TRBJ1-2; 8 nucleotides line up with TRBD1. Germline values: CDR1 DFQATT, CDR2 SNEGSKA (reference sequence). The V gene end was trimmed by 5 bases and the J gene end by 13 bases; junction bases not matched to a gene: 24. The CDR3 covers 16 residues. CDR3 bases: TGCAGTGCTTCAAACAGGGGGAGGGGGAACCTGTCGGCTGGCACCTTC. Amino acids: CSASNRGRGNLSAGTF.